What follows is one T cell receptor (beta chain) and its context. Its specificity is not known. This entry is derived from a study of T cells expressing NK-cell markers. In the study overall: Each TCR beta repertoire originated in sorted T cells that were CD3+CD56+NKG2C+, CD3+CD56+NKG2C- or CD3+CD56-NKG2C+. One of eight sequenced donors was HCMV-seronegative; the other seven were seropositive. Study-level points and caveats: Over 5 donors had dominant NKG2C+ clonotypes that comprised about 1.0-8% of their CD8+ T cells. Topping the CD3+CD56-NKG2C+ fraction as well were these clonotypes, in a few donors.

The CDR3 spans 18 residues. Germline V lookup: CDR1 KGHSH, CDR2 LQKENI. TCRdb reworked the 5' RACE reads into one entry per CDR3 protein, no DNA. The listing records a few hundred thousand distinct CDR3 sequences. V usage is TRBV18 and J usage is TRBJ1-4; absent DNA, TCRdb's TRBD1 call cannot be checked. This TCR came from a man aged 18 to 69 in good health. The specimen sequenced was blood T cells: a sorted CD56 or NKG2C T cell subset, CD4+ or CD8+ T cells, or bulk PBMC T cells (not recorded which). The CDR3 loop is CASSPPGQGAATNEKLFF.